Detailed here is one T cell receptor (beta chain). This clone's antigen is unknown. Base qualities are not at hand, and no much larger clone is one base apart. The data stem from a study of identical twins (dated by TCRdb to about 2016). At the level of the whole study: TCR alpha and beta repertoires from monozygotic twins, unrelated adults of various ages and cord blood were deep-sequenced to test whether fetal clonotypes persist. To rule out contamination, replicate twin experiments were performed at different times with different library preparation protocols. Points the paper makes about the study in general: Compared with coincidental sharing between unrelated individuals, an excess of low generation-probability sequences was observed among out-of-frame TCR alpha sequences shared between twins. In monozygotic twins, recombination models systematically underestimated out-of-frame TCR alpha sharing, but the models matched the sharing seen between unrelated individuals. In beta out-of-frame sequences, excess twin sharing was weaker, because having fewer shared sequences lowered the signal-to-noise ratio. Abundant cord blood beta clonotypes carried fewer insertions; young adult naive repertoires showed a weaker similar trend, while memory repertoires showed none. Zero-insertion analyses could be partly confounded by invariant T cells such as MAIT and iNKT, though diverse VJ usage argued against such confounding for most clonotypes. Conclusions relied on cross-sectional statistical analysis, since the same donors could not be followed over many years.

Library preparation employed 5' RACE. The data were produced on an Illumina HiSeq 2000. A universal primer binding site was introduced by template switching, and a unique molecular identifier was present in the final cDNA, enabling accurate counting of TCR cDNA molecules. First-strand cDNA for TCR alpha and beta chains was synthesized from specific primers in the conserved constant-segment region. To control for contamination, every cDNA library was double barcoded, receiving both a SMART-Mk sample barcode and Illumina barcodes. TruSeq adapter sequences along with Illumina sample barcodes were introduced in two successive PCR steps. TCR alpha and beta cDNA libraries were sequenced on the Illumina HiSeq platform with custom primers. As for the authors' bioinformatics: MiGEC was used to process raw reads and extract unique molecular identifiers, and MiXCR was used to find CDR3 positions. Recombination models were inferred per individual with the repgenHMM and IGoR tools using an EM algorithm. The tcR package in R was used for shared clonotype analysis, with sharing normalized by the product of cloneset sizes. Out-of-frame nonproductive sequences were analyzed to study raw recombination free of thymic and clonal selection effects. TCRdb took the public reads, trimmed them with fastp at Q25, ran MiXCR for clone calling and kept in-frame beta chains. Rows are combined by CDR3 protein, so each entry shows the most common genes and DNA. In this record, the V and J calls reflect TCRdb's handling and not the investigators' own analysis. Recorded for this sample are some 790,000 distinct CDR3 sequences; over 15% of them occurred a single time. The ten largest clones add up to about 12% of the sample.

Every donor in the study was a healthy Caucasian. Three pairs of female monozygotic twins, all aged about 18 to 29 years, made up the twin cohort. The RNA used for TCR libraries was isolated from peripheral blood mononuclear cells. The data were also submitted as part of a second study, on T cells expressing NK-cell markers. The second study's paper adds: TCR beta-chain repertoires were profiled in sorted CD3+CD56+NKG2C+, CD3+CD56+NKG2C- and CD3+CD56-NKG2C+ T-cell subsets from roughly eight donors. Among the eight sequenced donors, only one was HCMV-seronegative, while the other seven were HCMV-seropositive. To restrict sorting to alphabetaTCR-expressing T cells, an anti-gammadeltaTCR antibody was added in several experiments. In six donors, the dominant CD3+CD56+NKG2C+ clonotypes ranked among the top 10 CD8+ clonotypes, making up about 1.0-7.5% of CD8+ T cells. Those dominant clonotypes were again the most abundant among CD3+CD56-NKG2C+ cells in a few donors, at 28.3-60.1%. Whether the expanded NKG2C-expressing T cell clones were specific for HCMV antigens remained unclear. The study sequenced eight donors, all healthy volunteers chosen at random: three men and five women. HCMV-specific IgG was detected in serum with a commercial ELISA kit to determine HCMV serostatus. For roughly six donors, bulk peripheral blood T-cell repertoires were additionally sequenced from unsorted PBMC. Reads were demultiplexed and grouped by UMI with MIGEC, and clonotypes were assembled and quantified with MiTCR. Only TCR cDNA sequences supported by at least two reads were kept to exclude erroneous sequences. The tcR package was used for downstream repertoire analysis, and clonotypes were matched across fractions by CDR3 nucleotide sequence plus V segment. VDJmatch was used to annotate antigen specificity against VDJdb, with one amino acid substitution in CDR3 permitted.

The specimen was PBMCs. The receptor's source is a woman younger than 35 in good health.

The bases read TGTGCCACCAGTGATACGAGGAGGGGCGAGCAGTTCTTC. The resulting protein is CATSDTRRGEQFF. Recombination joined TRBV24-1 with TRBJ2-1; 6 matching bases give a weak D call of TRBD2. V lost 3 bases and J lost 10 bases; the stretch between them is 12 bases long. There are 13 amino acids in the CDR3, from cysteine to phenylalanine inclusive. The DNA shown is the 39-base CDR3, in frame from base 1. As encoded in the germline V gene, CDR1 is KGHDR while CDR2 is SFDVKD.